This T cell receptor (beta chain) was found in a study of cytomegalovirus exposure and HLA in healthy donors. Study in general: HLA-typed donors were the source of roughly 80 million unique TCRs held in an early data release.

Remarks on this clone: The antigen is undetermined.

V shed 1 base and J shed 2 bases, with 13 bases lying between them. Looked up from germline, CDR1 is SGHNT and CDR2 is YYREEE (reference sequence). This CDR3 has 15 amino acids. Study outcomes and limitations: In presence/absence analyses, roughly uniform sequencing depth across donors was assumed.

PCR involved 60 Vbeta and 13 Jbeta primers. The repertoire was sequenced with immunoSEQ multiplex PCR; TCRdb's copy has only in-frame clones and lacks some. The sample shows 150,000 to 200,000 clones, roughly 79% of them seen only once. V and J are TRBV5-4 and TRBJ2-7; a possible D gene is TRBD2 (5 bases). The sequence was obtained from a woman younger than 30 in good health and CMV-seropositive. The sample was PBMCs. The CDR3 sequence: CASSLSGGRAYEQYF. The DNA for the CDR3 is TGTGCCAGCAGCTTGTCAGGCGGGCGAGCCTACGAGCAGTACTTC.